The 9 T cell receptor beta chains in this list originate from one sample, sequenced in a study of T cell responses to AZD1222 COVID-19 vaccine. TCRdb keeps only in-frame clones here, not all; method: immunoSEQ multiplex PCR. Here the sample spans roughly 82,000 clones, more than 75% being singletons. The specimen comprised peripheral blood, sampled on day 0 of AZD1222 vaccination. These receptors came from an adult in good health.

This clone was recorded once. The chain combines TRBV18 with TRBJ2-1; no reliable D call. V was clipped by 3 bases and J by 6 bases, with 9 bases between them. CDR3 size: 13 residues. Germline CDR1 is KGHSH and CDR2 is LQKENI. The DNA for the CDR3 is TGTGCCAGCTCACCTGGGCCTACCAATGAGCAGTTCTTC. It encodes CASSPGPTNEQFF.

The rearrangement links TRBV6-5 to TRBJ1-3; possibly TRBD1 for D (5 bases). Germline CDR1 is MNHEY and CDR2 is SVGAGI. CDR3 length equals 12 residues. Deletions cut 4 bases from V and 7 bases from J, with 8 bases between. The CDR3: CASSWGGNTIYF. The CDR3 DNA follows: TGTGCCAGCAGTTGGGGGGGGAACACCATATATTTT.

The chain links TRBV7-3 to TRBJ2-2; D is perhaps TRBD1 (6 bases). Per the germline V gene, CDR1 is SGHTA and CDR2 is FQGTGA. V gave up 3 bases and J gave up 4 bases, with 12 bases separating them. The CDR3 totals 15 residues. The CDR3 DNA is TGTGCCAGCAGCTTGGACAGCCCGGGCACCGGGGAGCTGTTTTTT. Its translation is CASSLDSPGTGELFF.

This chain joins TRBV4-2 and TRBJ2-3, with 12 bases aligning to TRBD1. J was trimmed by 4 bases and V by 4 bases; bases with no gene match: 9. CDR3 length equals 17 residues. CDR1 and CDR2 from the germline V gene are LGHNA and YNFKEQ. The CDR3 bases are TGTGCCAGCAGCCGCGGGGCGGGACAGGGGGCTTCAGATACGCAGTATTTT. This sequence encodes CASSRGAGQGASDTQYF.

The CDR3 nucleotides are TGTGCCAGCAGCCAAGATAGCCAGGGGAGGGGCTACACCTTC. This gives the protein CASSQDSQGRGYTF. The V and J genes are TRBV3-1 (or the pseudogene TRBV3-2) and TRBJ1-2; TRBD1 is a possible D gene (6 bases). This CDR3 has 14 residues. Germline V lookup: CDR1 LGHDT, CDR2 YNNKEL (reference sequence). The V end lost 0 bases, the J end lost 8 bases, and 13 bases lay between the germline ends.

Here the CDR3 DNA reads TGTGCCAGCAGCTTTCCTTACGTGACAGGGCCCTACGAGCAGTACTTC. Translated: CASSFPYVTGPYEQYF. The rearrangement links TRBV5-8 to TRBJ2-7, with 7 bases lining up with TRBD1. The length of the CDR3 is 16 residues. V lost 2 bases, J lost 2 bases, and 10 bases stayed unmatched. Germline lookup yields CDR1 SGHTS and CDR2 YDEGEE.

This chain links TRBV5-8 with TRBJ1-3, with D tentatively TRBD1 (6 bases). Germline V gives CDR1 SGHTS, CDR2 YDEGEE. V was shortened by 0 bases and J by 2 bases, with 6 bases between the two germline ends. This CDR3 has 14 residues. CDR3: CASSLAGAGNTIYF. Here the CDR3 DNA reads TGTGCCAGCAGCTTGGCAGGGGCTGGAAACACCATATATTTT. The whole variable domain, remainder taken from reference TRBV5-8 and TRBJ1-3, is EAGVTQSPTHLIKTRGQQATLRCSPISGHTSVYWYQQALGLGLQFLLWYDEGEERNRGNFPPRFSGRQFPNYSSELNVNALELEDSALYLCASSLAGAGNTIYFGEGSWLTVV.

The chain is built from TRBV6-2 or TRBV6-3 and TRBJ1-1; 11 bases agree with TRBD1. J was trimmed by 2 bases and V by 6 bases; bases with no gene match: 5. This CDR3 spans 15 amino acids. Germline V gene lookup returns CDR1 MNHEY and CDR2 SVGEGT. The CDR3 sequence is CASRYRTGGNTEAFF. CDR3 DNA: TGTGCCAGCAGATACAGGACAGGGGGCAACACTGAAGCTTTCTTT.

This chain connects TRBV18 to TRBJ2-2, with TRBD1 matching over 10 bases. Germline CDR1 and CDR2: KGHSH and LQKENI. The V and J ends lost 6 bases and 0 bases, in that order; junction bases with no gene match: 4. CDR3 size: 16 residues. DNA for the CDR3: TGTGCCAGCTCGGGAGGACAGGGGGCGAACACCGGGGAGCTGTTTTTT. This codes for CASSGGQGANTGELFF.